The source of this TCR beta chain is a study of OX40 agonist ivuxolimab in advanced cancers. Across the whole study: Patients were given ivuxolimab, an antibody that agonizes OX40 (CD134). Patients were dosed intravenously with ivuxolimab at 0.01 to 10 mg/kg every 2 weeks. One hepatocellular carcinoma and two cutaneous melanoma patients partially responded. Overall study findings and caveats: Low normalized T-cell clonal expansion also characterized some of the nonresponders.

Comment on this clone: Its antigen is not identified.

Produced via immunoSEQ multiplex PCR; TCRdb's table is partial and in-frame only. The table shows around 100,000 clones, with approximately 91% occurring only once. Trimming left V 3 bases short and J 2 bases short, with 5 bases between. The length of the CDR3 is 12 residues. Germline CDR1 is LNHDA and CDR2 is SQIVND (reference sequence). The sequences come from CD4+ or CD8+ T cells sorted from blood, collected in a trial of the OX40 agonist ivuxolimab. This TCR came from an adult with an advanced solid tumor such as melanoma, head and neck, liver or kidney cancer. This sequence joins TRBV19 and TRBJ2-7, with a weak D call TRBD1 (5 bases). CDR3 sequence (DNA): TGTGCCAGTAGTATGACAGCCTACGAGCAGTACTTC. Its protein is CASSMTAYEQYF.